Listed below are T cell receptor beta chains from one sample, sequenced in a study of cytomegalovirus exposure and HLA in healthy donors. Assay: immunoSEQ multiplex PCR; the TCRdb copy retains only in-frame clones and omits some. The sample has approximately 100,000 clones, 74% seen once. The specimen sequenced was PBMCs. The receptors originated from a man between 45 and 60 years old in good health and CMV-seropositive. CDR3s include the opening cysteine and the closing phenylalanine or tryptophan. Each record gives: J gene, V gene, D gene, clone size, CDR3 DNA, CDR3 protein. The D gene is left open where the match is weak. Clone size is given for some rows only: seen once, a few or many times, or a class if the clone is expanded.

>TRBJ1-6|TRBV13|TRBD1|NA
TGTGCCAGCAGCTCCGGGACAGCCAATTCACCCCTCCACTTT
CASSSGTANSPLHF
>TRBJ2-7|TRBV21-1|NA|NA
TGTGCCAGCGTTGGGCTAGCCTCCGACTACGAGCAGTACTTC
CASVGLASDYEQYF
>TRBJ2-5|TRBV5-1|NA|few
TGCGCCAGCAGCTTCCAGGGGTTCAGAGAGACCCAGTACTTC
CASSFQGFRETQYF
>TRBJ2-7|TRBV4-1|TRBD2|NA
TGCGCCAGCAGCCTAGGACTAGCGGGAGGAAGCGAGCAGTACTTC
CASSLGLAGGSEQYF
>TRBJ1-4|TRBV27|NA|NA
TGTGCCAGCAGTTTATCCGGGGATAGGGTGACTAATGAAAAACTGTTTTTT
CASSLSGDRVTNEKLFF
>TRBJ1-2|TRBV6-1|TRBD1|NA
TGTGCCAGCAGTGAAGCGCAGGGACAGGGGAACCGCTACACCTTC
CASSEAQGQGNRYTF
>TRBJ2-7|TRBV15|NA|NA
TGTGCCACCAGCAGAGGGTTACAGAGAACTTCCTACGAGCAGTACTTC
CATSRGLQRTSYEQYF
>TRBJ1-1|TRBV4-1|NA|NA
TGCGCCAGCAGCCAGACTGCTAAGGCTGAAGCTTTCTTT
CASSQTAKAEAFF
>TRBJ2-1|TRBV7-3|TRBD2|NA
TGTGCCAGCAGCATGATAAGCGGGATCTCCTACAATGAGCAGTTCTTC
CASSMISGISYNEQFF
>TRBJ1-1|TRBV15|TRBD1|NA
TGTGCCACCAGCAGAGGGACAGGGAATTCGGCGGAAGCTTTCTTT
CATSRGTGNSAEAFF
>TRBJ2-7|TRBV7-3|TRBD1|NA
TGTGCCAGCAGCCCTAATACAGGGGATGAGCAGTACTTC
CASSPNTGDEQYF
>TRBJ2-3|TRBV9|NA|NA
TGTGCCAGCAGCGTAGTAACTAGGGATACGCAGTATTTT
CASSVVTRDTQYF
>TRBJ2-3|TRBV5-1|NA|NA
TGCGCCAGCAGCTTGGCCAAGGCTAGCAGTACGCAGTATTTT
CASSLAKASSTQYF